Listed below are T cell receptor beta chains from one sample, sequenced in a study of blood T cell repertoires in COVID-19. The protocol was immunoSEQ multiplex PCR, while the TCRdb copy is restricted to in-frame clones and leaves out a portion. This table holds 150,000 to 200,000 clones, about 85% found once. Sequenced: peripheral blood. The receptors here all came from a man between 60 and 70 years old with active or convalescent COVID-19. Each CDR3 is given with its conserved first and last residue. A D gene is named only where the DNA matches it firmly. Clone size appears in some rows only: once, few, many, or a class for an expanded clone.

j_call,clone_size,v_call,d_call,cdr3_nt,cdr3_aa
TRBJ2-1,NA,TRBV4-2,NA,TGTGCCAGCAGCCAAGATGAGGGGGAGAATGAGCAGTTCTTC,CASSQDEGENEQFF
TRBJ2-5,NA,TRBV11-2,TRBD2,TGTGCCAGCAGCCACCACGCCCTAGCGGGGGGGCGGAAAGAGACCCAGTACTTC,CASSHHALAGGRKETQYF
TRBJ2-4,NA,TRBV7-2,TRBD2,TGTGCCAGCAGCTTCAGCGGGGGGGCCGGAAACATTCAGTACTTC,CASSFSGGAGNIQYF
TRBJ2-1,NA,TRBV29-1,TRBD2,TGCAGCGGCCAACATGGGGGGGATGAGCAGTTCTTC,CSGQHGGDEQFF
TRBJ2-5,NA,TRBV29-1,TRBD2,TGCAGCGTGAGCTTGCGGGGGATAGGGCAAGAGACCCAGTACTTC,CSVSLRGIGQETQYF
TRBJ1-5,NA,TRBV6-2/TRBV6-3,TRBD1,TGTGCCAGCAGTCAATACACAGGGGGCGGCAATCAGCCCCAGCATTTT,CASSQYTGGGNQPQHF
TRBJ2-1,NA,TRBV5-6,NA,TGTGCCAGCAGCTTGGGGAGGGACGGTCAGTTCTTC,CASSLGRDGQFF
TRBJ2-5,NA,TRBV11-2,TRBD1,TGTGCCAGCAGCCGTATACAGGGGCCAAAAGAGACCCAGTACTTC,CASSRIQGPKETQYF
TRBJ2-1,NA,TRBV6-6,NA,TGTGCCAGCAGTTACACTGATTACAATGAGCAGTTCTTC,CASSYTDYNEQFF
TRBJ1-1,NA,TRBV30,TRBD1,TGTGCCTGGAAAAGACCGGGACAGGGGCTGGCTTTCTTT,CAWKRPGQGLAFF
TRBJ1-1,NA,TRBV10-3,NA,TGTGCCATTCCCCGAAGGCGGGAGGCCATGAACACTGAAGCTTTCTTT,CAIPRRREAMNTEAFF
TRBJ2-2,few,TRBV6-6,TRBD1,TGTGCCAGCACTCGGGACAGAAGACCAATCGCGAACACCGGGGAGCTGTTTTTT,CASTRDRRPIANTGELFF
TRBJ2-3,NA,TRBV19,TRBD1,TGTGCCAGTAGCCAACAGGGGTACACAGATACGCAGTATTTT,CASSQQGYTDTQYF
TRBJ2-7,NA,TRBV28,NA,TGTGCCAGCAGTTTCACTCGGAGCTCCTACGAGCAGTACTTC,CASSFTRSSYEQYF
TRBJ2-1,once,TRBV7-9,NA,TGTGCCAGCAGCTTATTAAGGGAGGGGGGTCGAAGGAATGAGCAGTTCTTC,CASSLLREGGRRNEQFF
TRBJ2-7,NA,TRBV7-9,TRBD2,TGTGCCAGCAGTTCAGCCAATGGACTAGGCTCCTACGAGCAGTACTTC,CASSSANGLGSYEQYF
TRBJ1-2,NA,TRBV5-1,NA,TGCGCCAGCAGCTTGGAAAGGGTGGAGGATGGCTACACCTTC,CASSLERVEDGYTF
TRBJ2-3,NA,TRBV18,TRBD1,TGTGCCAGCTCATCGACAGGGTATGAGGCAGATACGCAGTATTTT,CASSSTGYEADTQYF
TRBJ2-3,NA,TRBV4-2,TRBD2,TGTGCCAGCAGCCAAGATTTAGCGGGGGGTGGAAATACGCAGTATTTT,CASSQDLAGGGNTQYF
TRBJ1-1,NA,TRBV21-1,NA,TGTGCCAGCATAACACGAGACAGGGGCCTTCGGTGGGCTTTCTTT,CASITRDRGLRWAFF
TRBJ2-1,NA,TRBV11-2,NA,TGTGCCAGCAGCTTAATTTGGGAGAGCTCCTACAATGAGCAGTTCTTC,CASSLIWESSYNEQFF
TRBJ1-2,NA,TRBV12-3/TRBV12-4,TRBD1,TGTGCCAGCAGATCGACAGGGGCCTCTGGCTACACCTTC,CASRSTGASGYTF
TRBJ2-2,NA,TRBV6-6,TRBD2,TGTGCCAGCAGTCGACAAAGAGCCTCGGGACTAGCGGGGCGTACCGGGGAGCTGTTTTTT,CASSRQRASGLAGRTGELFF
TRBJ1-2,NA,TRBV23-1,NA,TGCGCCAGCAGTCAATCGCCTCAGGGCCATGGCTACACCTTC,CASSQSPQGHGYTF
TRBJ2-1,NA,TRBV6-1,TRBD1,TGTGCCAGCAGTGAAAGGGACAGGGCCCCTGAGCAGTTCTTC,CASSERDRAPEQFF
TRBJ1-5,NA,TRBV5-5,TRBD1,TGTGCCAGCAGCTTGGGACACTCAGGGGGAGATCAGCCCCAGCATTTT,CASSLGHSGGDQPQHF
TRBJ2-7,NA,TRBV19,NA,TGTGCCAGTAGTATAGGGAGAATGAGTGAGCAGTACTTC,CASSIGRMSEQYF
TRBJ2-3,NA,TRBV5-1,NA,TGCGCCAGCAGCTTCAGGGCTCAAGACACAGATACGCAGTATTTT,CASSFRAQDTDTQYF
TRBJ1-2,NA,TRBV5-1,TRBD1,TGCGCCAGCAGCTTGGTAGGGGACAGCTATGGCTACACCTTC,CASSLVGDSYGYTF
TRBJ1-6,NA,TRBV2,NA,TGTGCCAGCAGCGGGGACACCCGGGCCCTCCACTTT,CASSGDTRALHF
TRBJ2-7,NA,TRBV6-6,TRBD1,TGTGCCAGCAGCCGACAGGGGCGCCACGAGCAGTACTTC,CASSRQGRHEQYF
TRBJ1-6,NA,TRBV6-2/TRBV6-3,TRBD1,TGTGCCAGCAGTCGCGACAGGGAAGGTTCACCCCTCCACTTT,CASSRDREGSPLHF